The clone carrying this T cell receptor beta chain showed up many times. The sample belongs to a study of neurological immune-mediated disorders. In germline, CDR1 is KGHSY, CDR2 FQNENV. Losses at the gene ends were 4 bases for V and 7 bases for J; bases not matched to a gene: 0. This CDR3 is 13 amino acids long. Each CDR3 protein gets one entry after TCRdb re-called the 5' RACE reads with MiXCR. The top ten clones hold 3.5% to 5% of a sample with about 44,000 distinct CDR3 sequences, about 22% of them seen once. Time point specified: technical triplicate 3. The sample comprised PBMCs. The receptor's source is a man in his sixties with HTLV-1-associated myelopathy (HAM/TSP). This chain connects TRBV16 to TRBJ1-5; TRBD1 agrees at 11 bases. CDR3 nucleotides: TGTGCCAGCAGCCGGGACAGGGGGCAGCCCCAGCATTTT. Protein sequence: CASSRDRGQPQHF.